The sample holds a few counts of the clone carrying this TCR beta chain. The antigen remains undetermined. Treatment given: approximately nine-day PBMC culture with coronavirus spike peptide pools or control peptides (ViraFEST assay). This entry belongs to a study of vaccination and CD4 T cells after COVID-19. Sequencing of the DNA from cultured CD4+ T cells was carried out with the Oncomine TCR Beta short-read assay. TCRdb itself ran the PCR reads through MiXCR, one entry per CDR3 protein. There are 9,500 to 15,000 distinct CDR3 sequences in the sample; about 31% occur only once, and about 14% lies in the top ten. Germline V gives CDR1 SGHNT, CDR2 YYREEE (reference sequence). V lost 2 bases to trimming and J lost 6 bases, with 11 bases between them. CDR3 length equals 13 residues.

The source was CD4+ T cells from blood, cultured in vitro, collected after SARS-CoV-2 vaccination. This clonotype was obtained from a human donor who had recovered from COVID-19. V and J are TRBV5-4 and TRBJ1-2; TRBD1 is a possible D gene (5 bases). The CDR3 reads CASSFFSGDGYTF. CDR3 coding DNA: TGTGCCAGCAGCTTCTTCTCGGGGGATGGCTACACCTTC.